These T cell receptor beta chains were read from a single sample in a study of vaccination effects on CD4 cells after COVID-19. Their antigen targets remain unknown. The table came from immunoSEQ multiplex PCR; TCRdb's copy has only in-frame clones and leaves some out. The table lists about 24,000 clones, 74% of them singletons. Sequencing was performed on CD4+ T cells from PBMCs cultured with SARS-CoV-2 spike peptides, taken before COVID-19 vaccination. These receptors were taken from a human donor who received a COVID-19 vaccine. Each CDR3 is given with its conserved first and last residue. Fields, in order: J gene, CDR3 length, clone size, V gene, D gene, CDR3 protein, CDR3 DNA. D genes are given only for firm matches. Where a row states a size, it is once, few, many or the class of an expanded clone; other rows omit it.

>TRBJ2-2|19|-|TRBV4-1|TRBD2
CASSQDAGLAGGNTGELFF
TGCGCCAGCAGCCAAGATGCCGGACTAGCGGGGGGAAACACCGGGGAGCTGTTTTTT
>TRBJ2-1|16|once|TRBV5-1|TRBD2
CASSLGTSATYNEQFF
TGCGCCAGCAGCTTGGGAACTAGCGCAACCTACAATGAGCAGTTCTTC
>TRBJ1-2|13|-|TRBV12-3/TRBV12-4|-
CASSPYGLGGYTF
TGTGCCAGCAGTCCATACGGGTTGGGAGGCTACACCTTC
>TRBJ2-2|16|-|TRBV5-1|-
CASSQQYLTNTGELFF
TGCGCCAGCAGCCAGCAATACTTAACGAACACCGGGGAGCTGTTTTTT
>TRBJ2-7|14|-|TRBV7-9|TRBD2
CASSRSGGGEEQYF
TGTGCCAGCAGCCGTTCGGGCGGGGGAGAAGAGCAGTACTTC
>TRBJ1-1|16|-|TRBV7-2|-
CASSLQSGGLNTEAFF
TGTGCCAGCAGCTTACAAAGCGGAGGGTTAAACACTGAAGCTTTCTTT
>TRBJ1-2|11|-|TRBV13|TRBD1
CASSQGGGLTF
TGTGCCAGCAGCCAGGGGGGCGGGTTGACCTTC
>TRBJ2-3|13|-|TRBV24-1|-
CATSDASGDTQYF
TGTGCCACCAGTGATGCTTCGGGGGATACGCAGTATTTT
>TRBJ2-5|13|-|TRBV11-3|-
CASSLGRFETQYF
TGTGCCAGCAGCTTAGGTCGCTTTGAGACCCAGTACTTC
>TRBJ2-2|15|-|TRBV10-3|TRBD2
CAISEGLAFTGELFF
TGTGCCATCAGTGAGGGACTAGCTTTCACCGGGGAGCTGTTTTTT
>TRBJ2-5|15|medium-sized|TRBV4-1|-
CASSPEDSPRETQYF
TGCGCCAGCAGCCCTGAGGACAGCCCACGTGAGACCCAGTACTTC
>TRBJ1-4|14|-|TRBV27|-
CASSQNRDSEKLFF
TGTGCCAGCAGTCAAAACCGCGACTCCGAAAAACTGTTTTTT
>TRBJ2-4|15|-|TRBV24-1|TRBD1
CATSEGTGYQNIQYF
TGTGCCACCAGTGAGGGGACAGGGTATCAAAACATTCAGTACTTC
>TRBJ2-1|15|-|TRBV18|-
CASSPPQRRGNEQFF
TGTGCCAGCTCACCGCCGCAGCGCCGTGGGAATGAGCAGTTCTTC
>TRBJ2-7|14|-|TRBV23-1|-
CASSHRTETYEQYF
TGCGCCAGCAGTCACCGGACAGAAACCTACGAGCAGTACTTC
>TRBJ2-4|17|-|TRBV10-3|-
CAISESKGIRAKNIQYF
TGTGCCATCAGTGAGTCGAAGGGGATTCGGGCCAAAAACATTCAGTACTTC
>TRBJ1-4|14|once|TRBV5-4|TRBD1
CASSLQGADEKLFF
TGTGCCAGCAGCTTACAGGGGGCAGATGAAAAACTGTTTTTT
>TRBJ1-3|16|-|TRBV29-1|-
CSVKIQTEGSGNTIYF
TGCAGCGTCAAGATTCAGACAGAGGGGTCTGGAAACACCATATATTTT
>TRBJ1-2|10|-|TRBV24-1|-
CATGIKGYTF
TGTGCCACCGGGATAAAGGGCTACACCTTC
>TRBJ2-6|15|-|TRBV4-2|-
CASSQGSSGANVLTF
TGTGCCAGCAGCCAAGGGAGCTCTGGGGCCAACGTCCTGACTTTC
>TRBJ2-5|13|-|TRBV11-2|-
CASSLAREETQYF
TGTGCCAGCAGCTTAGCCCGGGAAGAGACCCAGTACTTC
>TRBJ1-4|15|-|TRBV27|TRBD1
CASRLTGEISEKLFF
TGTGCCAGCAGATTAACAGGGGAAATAAGTGAAAAACTGTTTTTT
>TRBJ2-1|12|once|TRBV9|-
CASSVALNEQFF
TGTGCCAGCAGCGTAGCTTTAAATGAGCAGTTCTTC
>TRBJ2-5|14|-|TRBV3-1/TRBV3-2|TRBD1
CASSDGQGGETQYF
TGTGCCAGCAGCGACGGACAGGGCGGGGAGACCCAGTACTTC
>TRBJ2-5|16|-|TRBV9|-
CASSVGPGHQQETQYF
TGTGCCAGCAGCGTAGGTCCGGGACACCAGCAAGAGACCCAGTACTTC